This TCR beta chain emerged from a study of cytomegalovirus exposure and HLA in healthy donors. The study's findings and limits: Earlier findings revealed that most TCR beta V segments proved productive either about 87% or about 30% of the time. The authors assumed roughly uniform sequencing depth across donors for presence/absence analyses. Immune exposure information available was restricted to CMV serostatus.

This clone was seen just once. Its specificity is not known. Both 60 Vbeta primers and 13 Jbeta primers went into the PCR. The method was immunoSEQ multiplex PCR; TCRdb's version includes in-frame clones alone and lacks a portion of them. In the table there are 150,000 or so clones, approximately 83% of which are singletons. This CDR3 contains 15 residues. Unmatched junction bases numbered 7, after V lost 5 bases and J lost 4 bases. The germline gives CDR1 MNHNS, CDR2 SASEGT. What was sequenced was PBMCs. This sequence originates from a male donor in good health and CMV-seronegative. The chain joins TRBV6-1 to TRBJ2-5; 10 nucleotides match TRBD2. The CDR3 here is CASSQLAGPGETQYF. The CDR3 DNA is TGTGCCAGCAGTCAACTAGCGGGGCCCGGAGAGACCCAGTACTTC.